Shown below are 6 T cell receptor beta chains from a single sample sequenced in a study of blood T cell repertoires in COVID-19. Using immunoSEQ multiplex PCR, the repertoire was profiled, and TCRdb retains in-frame clones only, with some absent. The sample lists 99,000 or so clones, approximately 82% occurring once. Material for sequencing was peripheral blood. The receptors shown here come from a woman of 80 years or more with acute or convalescent COVID-19.

This clone was observed a few times. The CDR3 sequence is CASSLTAPNEKLFF. CDR3 in DNA: TGCGCCAGCAGCTTGACAGCCCCTAATGAAAAACTGTTTTTT. This sequence joins TRBV5-1 and TRBJ1-4; no clear D gene. In germline, CDR1 is SGHRS, CDR2 YFSETQ. Deletions cut 1 base from V and 3 bases from J, with 7 bases between. The length of the CDR3 is 14 residues.

This clone was found once. The chain is built from TRBV27 and TRBJ2-7, with 7 positions matching TRBD1. V lost 10 bases and J lost 4; bases outside the gene matches: 13. Germline lookup yields CDR1 MNHEY and CDR2 SMNVEV (reference sequence). The CDR3 runs to 14 residues. The CDR3 DNA sequence: TGTGCCACTAAGGGGGCAGCCCAGCTTTACGAGCAGTACTTC. Its translation: CATKGAAQLYEQYF.

V and J are TRBV28 and TRBJ2-6; TRBD1 might be the D (6 bases). Trimming pared 1 base from V and 0 bases from J, leaving 19 bases between. The CDR3 is made up of 20 amino acids. Germline V lookup: CDR1 MDHEN, CDR2 SYDVKM. Here the CDR3 reads CASSLLGAAGQSSGANVLTF. The CDR3 DNA sequence: TGTGCCAGCAGTTTATTGGGGGCGGCAGGACAAAGCTCTGGGGCCAACGTCCTGACTTTC.

This clone has just a few counts. The gene calls are TRBV10-2 and TRBJ1-1; the D gene is possibly TRBD1 (5 bases). V shed 4 bases and J shed 4 bases, with 16 bases lying between them. Germline V gives CDR1 WSHSY, CDR2 SAAADI. The CDR3 length is 15 residues. The CDR3 nucleotides read TGCGCCAGCAGTGGTCCCAGGGCGGGGGGCACTGAAGCTTTCTTT. Residues: CASSGPRAGGTEAFF.

This chain links TRBV2 with TRBJ1-5, with D unclear. CDR3 length: 13 amino acids. The ends were cut back, 5 bases at V and 4 bases at J, with 9 bases in the middle. CDR1 is SNHLY, CDR2 FYNNEI, per germline. CDR3 nucleotides: TGTGCCAGCAGTACGACGGGGAATCAGCCCCAGCATTTT. Amino acid sequence: CASSTTGNQPQHF.

The chain employs TRBV4-3 and TRBJ1-5; D not certain. Looked up from germline, CDR1 is LGHNA and CDR2 is YSLEER. Trimming left V 0 bases short and J 5 bases short, with 8 bases between. This CDR3 has 14 amino acids. The CDR3 region is CASSQEGRDQPQHF. CDR3 DNA: TGCGCCAGCAGCCAAGAAGGCCGGGATCAGCCCCAGCATTTT.